These 9 T cell receptor beta chains originate from one sample sequenced in a study of blood T cell repertoires in COVID-19. Repertoires were generated with immunoSEQ multiplex PCR, while TCRdb's copy carries only in-frame clones and drops some. The sample lists about 190,000 clones; roughly 80% were seen once. Sequences were obtained from peripheral blood. The source of these receptors is a woman aged 40 to 50 with acute or convalescent COVID-19.

The J gene is TRBJ2-7, the V gene TRBV7-9; D gene ambiguous. The CDR3 extends over 14 amino acids. The V gene lost 1 base and the J gene lost 0 bases, with 7 bases spanning the gap. The germline gives CDR1 SEHNR, CDR2 FQNEAQ (reference sequence). Written as DNA, the CDR3 is TGTGCCAGCAGCTTAGGCCAGGCCTCCTACGAGCAGTACTTC. It codes for CASSLGQASYEQYF.

A few counts support this clone. The CDR3 DNA follows: TGTGCCAGCAGCCCGGGGGTTACCTCCCGGGGGAGCAATCAGCCCCAGCATTTT. Protein: CASSPGVTSRGSNQPQHF. The J gene is TRBJ1-5, the V gene TRBV5-8; D is possibly TRBD1 (5 bases). V dropped 4 bases and J dropped 1 base, with 21 bases sitting between them. Germline V gene sequence: CDR1 SGHTS, CDR2 YDEGEE. The CDR3 is 18 amino acids.

The chain has TRBV5-1 and TRBJ2-1; D possibly corresponds to TRBD2 (5 bases). Germline lookup yields CDR1 SGHRS and CDR2 YFSETQ. V lost 0 bases and J lost 7, with 11 bases in between. The CDR3 spans 14 residues. The CDR3 region has the DNA TGCGCCAGCAGCTTGGGGACTTCCCCAAATGAGCAGTTCTTC. It is translated as CASSLGTSPNEQFF.

This clone was detected once. This chain joins TRBV7-2 and TRBJ2-3, with TRBD2 identical over 10 bases. V shed 1 base and J 4 bases; nucleotides not matched to a gene: 5. The CDR3 spans 16 residues. Germline lookup yields CDR1 SGHTA and CDR2 FQGNSA. In nucleotides, the CDR3 is TGTGCCAGCAGCTTAGATGTCAGCGGGGGGGCAGATACGCAGTATTTT. Translation: CASSLDVSGGADTQYF.

This chain uses TRBV5-5 with TRBJ2-3, with a weak D call TRBD2 (6 bases). This CDR3 contains 15 residues. The germline V gene has CDR1 SGHKS and CDR2 YYEKEE (reference sequence). Trimming cost V 9 bases and J 6 bases, with 23 bases left between them. CDR3 coding DNA: TGTGCCACCCCCGGGGGACCCAATTTTGTGGATACGCAGTATTTT. It encodes CATPGGPNFVDTQYF.

This sequence joins TRBV7-7 and TRBJ2-5, with 11 positions matching TRBD2. The CDR3 is 16 amino acids. From germline, CDR1 is SSHAT and CDR2 FNYEAQ (reference sequence). Trimming took 5 bases from V and 5 from J; bases not matched to a gene: 10. CDR3 sequence (DNA): TGTGCCAGCAGCCCGGGTAGCGGGAGGGTTGGGGAGACCCAGTACTTC. This gives the protein CASSPGSGRVGETQYF.

The V call is TRBV9, the J call TRBJ1-1; 7 positions agree with TRBD1. Germline V gene data show CDR1 as SGDLS and CDR2 as YYNGEE. The CDR3 extends over 15 amino acids. V shed 4 bases and J 4 bases; nucleotides not matched to a gene: 10. Here the CDR3 DNA reads TGTGCCAGCAGCACTACAGGGGATTGGGGCACTGAAGCTTTCTTT. This sequence encodes CASSTTGDWGTEAFF.

The J gene is TRBJ1-4, the V gene TRBV3-1 (or the pseudogene TRBV3-2); a possible D gene is TRBD1 (5 bases). CDR3 size: 14 residues. V was shortened by 4 bases and J by 5 bases, with 11 bases between the two germline ends. Germline V gene data show CDR1 as LGHDT and CDR2 as YNNKEL (reference sequence). CDR3 region: CASSPTVSNEKLFF. CDR3 DNA: TGTGCCAGCAGCCCGACAGTATCAAATGAAAAACTGTTTTTT.

The chain combines TRBV24-1 with TRBJ2-3, with D unclear. The V end was cut by 4 bases, the J end by 2 bases, with 6 bases between. The V gene's germline CDR1 is KGHDR and CDR2 SFDVKD. The CDR3 spans 13 residues. In DNA form, the CDR3 reads TGTGCCACCAGTGACCGACTCACAGATACGCAGTATTTT. It translates to CATSDRLTDTQYF.